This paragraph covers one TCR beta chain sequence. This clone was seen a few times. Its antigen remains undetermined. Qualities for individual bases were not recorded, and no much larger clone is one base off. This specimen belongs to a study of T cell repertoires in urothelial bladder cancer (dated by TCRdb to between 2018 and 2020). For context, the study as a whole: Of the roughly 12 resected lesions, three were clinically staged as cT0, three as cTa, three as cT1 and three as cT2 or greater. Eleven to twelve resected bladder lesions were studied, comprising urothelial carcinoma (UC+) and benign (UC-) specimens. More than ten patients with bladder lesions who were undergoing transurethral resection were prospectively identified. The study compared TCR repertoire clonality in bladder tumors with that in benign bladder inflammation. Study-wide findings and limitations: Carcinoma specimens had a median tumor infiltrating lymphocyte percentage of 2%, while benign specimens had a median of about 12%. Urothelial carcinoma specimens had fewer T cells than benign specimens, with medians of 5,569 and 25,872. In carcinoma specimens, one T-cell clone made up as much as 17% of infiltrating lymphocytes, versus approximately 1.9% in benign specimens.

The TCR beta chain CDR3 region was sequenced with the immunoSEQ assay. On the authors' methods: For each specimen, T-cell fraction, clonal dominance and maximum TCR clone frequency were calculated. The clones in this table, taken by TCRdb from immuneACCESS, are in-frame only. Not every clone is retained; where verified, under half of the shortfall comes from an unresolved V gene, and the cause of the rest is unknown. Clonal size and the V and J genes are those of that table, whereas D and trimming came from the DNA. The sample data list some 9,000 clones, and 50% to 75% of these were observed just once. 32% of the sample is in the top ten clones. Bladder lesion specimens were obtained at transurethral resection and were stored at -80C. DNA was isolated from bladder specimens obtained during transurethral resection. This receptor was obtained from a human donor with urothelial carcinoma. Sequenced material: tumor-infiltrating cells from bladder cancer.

In nucleotide form, the sequence is TGTGCCAGCAGCTTGGACGCAGGGTTTCGGTTCTTC. This codes for CASSLDAGFRFF. The chain is encoded by TRBV5-5 joined to TRBJ2-1, with TRBD1 tentatively as D gene (5 bases match). Looking up the germline V gene (reference sequence) yields CDR1 SGHKS and CDR2 YYEKEE. Deletion took 0 bases off V and 15 bases off J, with a span of 13 bases between the germline ends. The CDR3 starts with the cysteine, ends with the phenylalanine, and has 12 residues. The DNA shown is the 36-base CDR3, in frame from base 1.